This TCR beta chain was retrieved from a study of blood T cells in healthy people across ages. Study-wide points: As age increased, TCR beta diversity per million T cells fell in a roughly linear fashion.

A minimum of 5 micrograms of total RNA was extracted per sample. As regards this clonotype: The antigen remains unidentified.

A second PCR of 7 to 11 cycles used a sample-barcoded 5' primer and a J-beta primer mix. TCRdb used MiXCR to reprocess the 5' RACE reads, holding one entry per CDR3 protein. Among roughly 1,500,000 distinct CDR3 sequences listed, about 35% were seen once. The CDR3 runs to 13 residues. V shed 4 bases and J shed 5 bases, with 12 bases lying between them. Germline V gives CDR1 DFQATT, CDR2 SNEGSKA (reference sequence). V gene TRBV20-1 combines with J gene TRBJ2-4, with TRBD2 as a possible D gene (5 bases). Material for sequencing was blood. The sequence came from a woman in her twenties or thirties in good health. The CDR3 nucleotides are TGCAGTGCTATACCGGGAAGGGAAAACATTCAGTACTTC. Protein sequence: CSAIPGRENIQYF.